This TCR beta chain was obtained from a study of blood T cell repertoires in COVID-19. Background on the study: Samples representing acute and convalescent COVID-19 were sourced from the United States, Italy and Spain. Nucleic acid was either cDNA or gDNA, and it came from T cells, B-cell-depleted T cells, or PBMCs.

Authors' methods: From reference gene primer amplification, estimates of nucleated cell counts were derived. TCRdb's copy holds only in-frame clones and misses some; the assay was immunoSEQ multiplex PCR. V and J calls and clone size are those listed in that table; D and trimming were worked out from the DNA. This sample has over 100,000 clones, with approximately 90% found just once. Germline trimming cut 4 bases from V and 2 bases from J; bases unmatched to any gene: 4. The CDR3 is made up of 15 amino acids. Per the germline V gene, CDR1 is MGHRA and CDR2 is YSYEKL. The J gene is TRBJ2-7, the V gene TRBV4-1; 11 bases line up with TRBD2. Material: peripheral blood. The receptor was derived from a human donor in a cohort sampled during active COVID-19. The CDR3 region is CASSPRLAGPYEQYF. The CDR3 DNA reads as TGCGCCAGCAGCCCAAGACTAGCGGGACCCTACGAGCAGTACTTC.